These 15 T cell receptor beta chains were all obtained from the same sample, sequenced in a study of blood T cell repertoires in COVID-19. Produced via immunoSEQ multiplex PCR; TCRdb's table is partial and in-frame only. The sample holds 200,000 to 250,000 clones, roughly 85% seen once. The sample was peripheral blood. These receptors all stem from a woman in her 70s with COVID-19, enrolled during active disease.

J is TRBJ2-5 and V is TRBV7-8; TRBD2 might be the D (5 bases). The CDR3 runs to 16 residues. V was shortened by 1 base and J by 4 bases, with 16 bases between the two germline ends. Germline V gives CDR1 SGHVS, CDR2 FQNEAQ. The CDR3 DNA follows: TGTGCCAGCAGCTTAGGTGTGCAGCTCCGGGGAGAGACCCAGTACTTC. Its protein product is CASSLGVQLRGETQYF.

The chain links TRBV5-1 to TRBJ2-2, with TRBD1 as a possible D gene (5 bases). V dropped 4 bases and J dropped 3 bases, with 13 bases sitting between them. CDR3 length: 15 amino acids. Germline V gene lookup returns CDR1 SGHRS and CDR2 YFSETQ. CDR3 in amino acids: CASSPDSIYTGELFF. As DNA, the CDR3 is TGCGCCAGCAGCCCCGACAGCATTTACACCGGGGAGCTGTTTTTT.

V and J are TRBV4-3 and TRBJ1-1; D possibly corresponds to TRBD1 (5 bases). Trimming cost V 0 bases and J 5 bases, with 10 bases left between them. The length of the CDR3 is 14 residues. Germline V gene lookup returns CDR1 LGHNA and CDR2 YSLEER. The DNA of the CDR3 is TGCGCCAGCAGCCAAGAAGGGGTGGGGACTGAAGCTTTCTTT. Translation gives CASSQEGVGTEAFF.

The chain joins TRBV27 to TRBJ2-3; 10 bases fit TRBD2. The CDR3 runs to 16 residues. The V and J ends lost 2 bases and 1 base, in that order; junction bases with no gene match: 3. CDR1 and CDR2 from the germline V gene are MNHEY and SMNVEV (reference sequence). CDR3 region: CASSLTLAGGTDTQYF. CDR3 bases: TGTGCCAGCAGTTTAACCCTAGCGGGGGGCACAGATACGCAGTATTTT.

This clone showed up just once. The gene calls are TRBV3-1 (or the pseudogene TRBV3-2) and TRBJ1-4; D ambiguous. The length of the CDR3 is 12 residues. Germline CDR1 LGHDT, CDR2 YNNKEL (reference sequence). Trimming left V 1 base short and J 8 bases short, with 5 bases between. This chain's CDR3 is CASSQGQEKLFF. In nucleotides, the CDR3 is TGTGCCAGCAGCCAAGGTCAAGAAAAACTGTTTTTT.

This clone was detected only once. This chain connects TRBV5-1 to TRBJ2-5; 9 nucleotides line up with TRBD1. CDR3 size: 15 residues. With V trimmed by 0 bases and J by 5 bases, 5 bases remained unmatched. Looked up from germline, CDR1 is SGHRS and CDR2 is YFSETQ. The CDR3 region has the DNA TGCGCCAGCAGCTTGGCGGGGACAGGGTTGGAGACCCAGTACTTC. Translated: CASSLAGTGLETQYF.

The CDR3 coding sequence is TGTGCCAGCAGCTTAGTGGGGCGAGTGGGGAATGAGCAGTTCTTC. Amino acids: CASSLVGRVGNEQFF. The chain uses TRBV11-3 and TRBJ2-1, with D perhaps TRBD1 (5 bases). Germline CDR1 and CDR2: SGHNT and YENEEA. V lost 1 base and J 7 bases, leaving 14 bases between the germline ends. The CDR3 has 15 residues. The entire variable domain, with the rest obtained from reference TRBV11-3 and TRBJ2-1, is as follows: EAGVVQSPRYKIIEKKQPVAFWCNPISGHNTLYWYLQNLGQGPELLIRYENEEAVDDSQLPKDRFSAERLKGVDSTLKIQPAELGDSAVYLCASSLVGRVGNEQFFGPGTRLTVL.

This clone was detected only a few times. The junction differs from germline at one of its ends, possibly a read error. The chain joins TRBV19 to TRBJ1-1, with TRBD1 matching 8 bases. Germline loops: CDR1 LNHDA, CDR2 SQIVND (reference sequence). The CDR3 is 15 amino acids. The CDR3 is CASSDPGQVKTEAFF. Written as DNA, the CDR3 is TGTGCCAGTAGTGACCCGGGACAGGTGAAAACTGAAGCTTTCTTT.

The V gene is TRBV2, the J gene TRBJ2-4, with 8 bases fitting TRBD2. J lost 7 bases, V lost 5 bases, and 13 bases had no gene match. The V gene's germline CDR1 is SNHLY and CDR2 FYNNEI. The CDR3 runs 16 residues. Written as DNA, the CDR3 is TGTGCCAGCAGTAGAGAAACCGGGACTAGAAGGAACATTCAGTACTTC. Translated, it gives CASSRETGTRRNIQYF.

CDR3: CASSPTSLDSSNQPQHF. The CDR3 DNA is TGTGCCAGCTCACCAACCTCCCTGGACAGTAGCAATCAGCCCCAGCATTTT. The chain combines TRBV18 with TRBJ1-5, with D possibly being TRBD1 (6 bases). Germline CDR1 and CDR2: KGHSH and LQKENI. The CDR3 has 17 residues. V was shortened by 2 bases and J by 0 bases, with 14 bases between the two germline ends. Full variable domain (remainder filled in from reference TRBV18 and TRBJ1-5): NAGVMQNPRHLVRRRGQEARLRCSPMKGHSHVYWYRQLPEEGLKFMVYLQKENIIDESGMPKERFSAEFPKEGPSILRIQQVVRGDSAAYFCASSPTSLDSSNQPQHFGDGTRLSIL.

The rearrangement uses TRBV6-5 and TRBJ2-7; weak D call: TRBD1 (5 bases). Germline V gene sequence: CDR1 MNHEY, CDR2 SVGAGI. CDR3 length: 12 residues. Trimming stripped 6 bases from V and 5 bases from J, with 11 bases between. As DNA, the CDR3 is TGTGCCAGCAGGGAGACAGATCACGAGCAGTACTTC. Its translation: CASRETDHEQYF.

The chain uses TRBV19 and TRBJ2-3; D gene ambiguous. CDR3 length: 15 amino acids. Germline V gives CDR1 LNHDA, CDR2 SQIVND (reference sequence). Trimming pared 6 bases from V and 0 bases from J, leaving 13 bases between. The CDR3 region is CASSFLGQSTDTQYF. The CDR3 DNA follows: TGTGCCAGTAGCTTTCTAGGTCAGAGCACAGATACGCAGTATTTT.

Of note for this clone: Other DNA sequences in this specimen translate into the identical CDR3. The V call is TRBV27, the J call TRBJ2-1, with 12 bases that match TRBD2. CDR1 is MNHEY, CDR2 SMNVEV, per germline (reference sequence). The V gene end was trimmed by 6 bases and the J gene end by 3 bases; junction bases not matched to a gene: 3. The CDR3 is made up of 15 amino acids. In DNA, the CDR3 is TGTGCCAGCAGCAAACTAGCGGGAGGCTACAATGAGCAGTTCTTC. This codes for CASSKLAGGYNEQFF.

The CDR3 DNA reads as TGTGCCAGCAGTTCTAGACAGGGGGCGATAGATACGCAGTATTTT. Protein product: CASSSRQGAIDTQYF. The rearrangement links TRBV6-6 to TRBJ2-3, with TRBD1 identical over 10 bases. CDR3 length: 15 residues. Looked up from germline, CDR1 is MNHNY and CDR2 is SVGAGI (reference sequence). V shed 4 bases and J 5 bases; nucleotides not matched to a gene: 6.

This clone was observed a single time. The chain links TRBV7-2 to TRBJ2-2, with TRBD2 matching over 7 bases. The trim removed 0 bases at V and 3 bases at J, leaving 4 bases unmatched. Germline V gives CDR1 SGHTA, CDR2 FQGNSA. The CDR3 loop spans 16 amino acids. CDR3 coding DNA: TGTGCCAGCAGCTTAGCGTCTGGGGGGGACACCGGGGAGCTGTTTTTT. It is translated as CASSLASGGDTGELFF.